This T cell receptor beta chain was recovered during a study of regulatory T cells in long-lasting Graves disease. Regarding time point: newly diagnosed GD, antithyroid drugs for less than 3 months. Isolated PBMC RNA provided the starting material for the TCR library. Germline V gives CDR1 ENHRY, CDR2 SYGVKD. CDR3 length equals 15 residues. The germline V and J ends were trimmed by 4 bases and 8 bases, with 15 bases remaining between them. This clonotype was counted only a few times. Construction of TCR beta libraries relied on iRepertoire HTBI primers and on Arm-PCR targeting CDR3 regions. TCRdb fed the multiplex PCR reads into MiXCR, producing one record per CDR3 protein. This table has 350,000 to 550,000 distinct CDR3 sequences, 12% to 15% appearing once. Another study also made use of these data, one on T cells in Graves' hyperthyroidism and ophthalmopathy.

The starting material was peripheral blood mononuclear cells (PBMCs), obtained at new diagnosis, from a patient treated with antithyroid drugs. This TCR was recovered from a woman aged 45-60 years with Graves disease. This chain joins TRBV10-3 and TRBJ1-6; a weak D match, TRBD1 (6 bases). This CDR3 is CAISVGQGLDSPLHF. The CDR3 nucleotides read TGTGCCATCAGTGTGGGGCAGGGGCTAGATTCACCCCTCCACTTT.